Listed below are T cell receptor beta chains from one sample, sequenced in a study of CD8+ T cells in alopecia areata. Only in-frame clones appear in the TCRdb table, and some are missing; sequencing was by immunoSEQ multiplex PCR. The sample records about 150,000 clones, roughly two thirds being singletons. The sequencing here drew on CD4+ T cells sorted from blood, taken at week 4, from a patient treated with tofacitinib. These receptor sequences come from a human donor with alopecia areata. Both conserved end residues are part of each CDR3. A D gene is named only where the DNA matches it firmly. Size values are once, few and many counts, or a class for expanded clones, and some rows have none.

TRBJ2-6	NA	TRBV30	NA	TGTGCCTGGAGTGTAAGCTCTGGGGCCAACGTCCTGACTTTC	CAWSVSSGANVLTF
TRBJ2-2	NA	TRBV11-2	TRBD2	TGTGCCAGCACCCAGGCAGCGGGGGACACCGGGGAGCTGTTTTTT	CASTQAAGDTGELFF
TRBJ1-5	NA	TRBV5-6	NA	TGTGCCAGCAGCTTCCCAGGGGAGCCCCAGCATTTT	CASSFPGEPQHF
TRBJ2-7	NA	TRBV18	NA	TGTGCCAGCTCACCAACGGGGGACGAGCAGTACTTC	CASSPTGDEQYF
TRBJ1-6	NA	TRBV5-4	NA	TGTGCCAGCAGCTCCGGGGTAGATTCACCCCTCCACTTT	CASSSGVDSPLHF
TRBJ2-5	NA	TRBV11-2	NA	TGTGCCAGCAGCCTAATAGAGACCCAGTACTTC	CASSLIETQYF
TRBJ1-2	few	TRBV30	NA	TGTGCCTGGAGCGCTGGGCCCGTTTTCACCTTC	CAWSAGPVFTF
TRBJ1-2	NA	TRBV10-3	NA	TGTGCCATCAGGAGTGGTGGTGGCTACACCTTC	CAIRSGGGYTF
TRBJ2-2	NA	TRBV2	NA	TGTGCCAGCACTAAGAGGACCTGGGGCACCGGGGAGCTGTTTTTT	CASTKRTWGTGELFF
TRBJ2-5	few	TRBV29-1	NA	TGCAGCGTTGAGTGGGAGACCCAGTACTTC	CSVEWETQYF
TRBJ2-5	few	TRBV7-8	NA	TGTGCCAGCAGCCGACAGGCAGTGGAGACCCAGTACTTC	CASSRQAVETQYF
TRBJ2-2	NA	TRBV7-3	TRBD2	TGTGCCAGCAGCTTGGGACTACCGCCCGGGGAGCTGTTTTTT	CASSLGLPPGELFF
TRBJ2-5	few	TRBV29-1	TRBD1	TGCAGCACGTCGACAGGGACCTTGAAGGAGACCCAGTACTTC	CSTSTGTLKETQYF
TRBJ1-2	NA	TRBV10-3	NA	TGTGCCATCAGTGACGGGCCGGGGGACTATGGCTACACCTTC	CAISDGPGDYGYTF
TRBJ2-7	NA	TRBV7-8	NA	TGTGCCAGCAGCCCAATATCGGGCTACGAGCAGTACTTC	CASSPISGYEQYF
TRBJ1-6	few	TRBV27	TRBD1	TGTGCCAGCAGGCGGGACAGGGTCTCCTATAATTCACCCCTCCACTTT	CASRRDRVSYNSPLHF
TRBJ2-1	once	TRBV30	TRBD2	TGTGCCTGGAGTGTCGGACTAGCGGGGGACGATGAGCAGTTCTTC	CAWSVGLAGDDEQFF
TRBJ1-6	NA	TRBV15	NA	TGTGCCACCAGCAGAGATCGGGCAGGGCCAGATTCACCCCTCCACTTT	CATSRDRAGPDSPLHF
TRBJ1-2	NA	TRBV29-1	TRBD1	TGCAGCGTTGGACAACAGGGGTATGGCTACACCTTC	CSVGQQGYGYTF
TRBJ2-1	NA	TRBV5-6	TRBD2	TGTGCCAGCAGCTGGAACCCTTTAGCGGGGGGTTCCTACAATGAGCAGTTCTTC	CASSWNPLAGGSYNEQFF
TRBJ2-3	few	TRBV18	NA	TGTGCCAGCTCACCACCGAAAGGCGCAGATACGCAGTATTTT	CASSPPKGADTQYF
TRBJ1-2	few	TRBV18	NA	TGTGCCAGCTCACCTGCGAGGGACTATGGCTACACCTTC	CASSPARDYGYTF
TRBJ1-5	NA	TRBV27	NA	TGTGCCAGCAGTTTTTCCCCAGGGTATCAGCCCCAGCATTTT	CASSFSPGYQPQHF
TRBJ1-2	NA	TRBV29-1	TRBD1	TGCAGCGCTGCAGGGACAGCTAACTATGGCTACACCTTC	CSAAGTANYGYTF
TRBJ2-5	NA	TRBV5-1	TRBD1	TGCGCCAGCAGCTCCCGGACAGGGATGGAGACCCAGTACTTC	CASSSRTGMETQYF
TRBJ2-7	NA	TRBV7-2	NA	TGTGCCAGCAGCCCACCCTCGTACGAGCAGTACTTC	CASSPPSYEQYF